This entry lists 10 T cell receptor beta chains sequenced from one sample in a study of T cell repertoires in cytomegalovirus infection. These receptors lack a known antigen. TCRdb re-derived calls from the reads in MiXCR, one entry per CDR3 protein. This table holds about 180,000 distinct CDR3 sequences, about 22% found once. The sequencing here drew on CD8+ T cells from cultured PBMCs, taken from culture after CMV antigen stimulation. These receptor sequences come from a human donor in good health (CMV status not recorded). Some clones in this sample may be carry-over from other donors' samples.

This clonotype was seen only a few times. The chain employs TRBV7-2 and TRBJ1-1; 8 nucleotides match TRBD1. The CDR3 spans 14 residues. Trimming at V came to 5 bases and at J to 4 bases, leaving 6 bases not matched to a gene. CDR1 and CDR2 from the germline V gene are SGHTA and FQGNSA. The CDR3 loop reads CASSVTGGSTEAFF. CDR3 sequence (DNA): TGTGCCAGCAGCGTAACAGGGGGTAGCACTGAAGCTTTCTTT.

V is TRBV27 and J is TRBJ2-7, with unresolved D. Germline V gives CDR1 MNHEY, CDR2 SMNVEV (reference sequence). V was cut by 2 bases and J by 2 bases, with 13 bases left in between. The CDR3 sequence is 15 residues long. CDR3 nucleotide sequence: TGTGCCAGCAGTTTAGGGTCAGGTATAACCTACGAGCAGTACTTC. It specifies CASSLGSGITYEQYF.

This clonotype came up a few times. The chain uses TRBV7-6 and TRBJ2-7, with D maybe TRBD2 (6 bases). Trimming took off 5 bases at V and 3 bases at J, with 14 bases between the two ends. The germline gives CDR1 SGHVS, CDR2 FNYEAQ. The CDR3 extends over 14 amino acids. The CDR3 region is CASSPGPGVYEQYF. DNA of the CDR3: TGTGCCAGCAGCCCCGGACCGGGGGTCTACGAGCAGTACTTC.

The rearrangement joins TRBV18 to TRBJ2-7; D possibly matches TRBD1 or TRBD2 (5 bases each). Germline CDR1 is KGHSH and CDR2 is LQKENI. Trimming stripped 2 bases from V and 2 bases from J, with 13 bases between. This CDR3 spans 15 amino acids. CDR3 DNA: TGTGCCAGCTCACCATACCGGGACGTTACCTACGAGCAGTACTTC. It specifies CASSPYRDVTYEQYF.

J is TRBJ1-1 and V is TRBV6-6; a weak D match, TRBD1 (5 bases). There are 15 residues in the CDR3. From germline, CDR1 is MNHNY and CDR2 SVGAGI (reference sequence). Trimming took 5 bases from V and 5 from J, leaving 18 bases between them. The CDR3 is CASSHRPEGTTEAFF. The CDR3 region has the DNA TGTGCCAGCAGTCATAGACCTGAAGGGACGACTGAAGCTTTCTTT.

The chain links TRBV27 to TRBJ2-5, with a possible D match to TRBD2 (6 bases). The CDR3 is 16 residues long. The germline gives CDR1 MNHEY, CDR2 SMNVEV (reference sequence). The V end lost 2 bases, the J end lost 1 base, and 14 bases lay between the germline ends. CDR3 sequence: CASSLRLATSQETQYF. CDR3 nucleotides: TGTGCCAGCAGTTTACGTCTAGCGACAAGCCAAGAGACCCAGTACTTC.

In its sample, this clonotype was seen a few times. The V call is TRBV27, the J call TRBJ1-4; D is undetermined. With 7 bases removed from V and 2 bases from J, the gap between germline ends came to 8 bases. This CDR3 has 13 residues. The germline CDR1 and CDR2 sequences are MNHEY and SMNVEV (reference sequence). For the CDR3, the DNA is TGTGCCAGCACGGGAGGGACTAATGAAAAACTGTTTTTT. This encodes CASTGGTNEKLFF.

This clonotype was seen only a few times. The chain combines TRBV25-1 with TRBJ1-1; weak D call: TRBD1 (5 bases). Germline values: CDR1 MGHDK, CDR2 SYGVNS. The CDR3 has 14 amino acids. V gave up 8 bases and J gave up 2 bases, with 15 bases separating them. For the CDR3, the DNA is TGTGCCAGCCAGGGATCGCCTAGAAACACTGAAGCTTTCTTT. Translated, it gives CASQGSPRNTEAFF.

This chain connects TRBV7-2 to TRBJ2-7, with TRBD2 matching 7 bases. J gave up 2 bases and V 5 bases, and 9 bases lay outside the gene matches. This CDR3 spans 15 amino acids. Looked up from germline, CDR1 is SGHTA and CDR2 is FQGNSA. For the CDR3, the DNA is TGTGCCAGCAGCCCTCTTGGGGGGGGGGCCTACGAGCAGTACTTC. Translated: CASSPLGGGAYEQYF.

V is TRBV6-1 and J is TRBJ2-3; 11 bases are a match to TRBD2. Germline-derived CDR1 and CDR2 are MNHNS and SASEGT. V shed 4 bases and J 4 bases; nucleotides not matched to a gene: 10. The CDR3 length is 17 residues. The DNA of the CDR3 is TGTGCCAGCAGTGTCTCTTTAGCGGGGGGGTCCGCAGATACGCAGTATTTT. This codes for CASSVSLAGGSADTQYF.